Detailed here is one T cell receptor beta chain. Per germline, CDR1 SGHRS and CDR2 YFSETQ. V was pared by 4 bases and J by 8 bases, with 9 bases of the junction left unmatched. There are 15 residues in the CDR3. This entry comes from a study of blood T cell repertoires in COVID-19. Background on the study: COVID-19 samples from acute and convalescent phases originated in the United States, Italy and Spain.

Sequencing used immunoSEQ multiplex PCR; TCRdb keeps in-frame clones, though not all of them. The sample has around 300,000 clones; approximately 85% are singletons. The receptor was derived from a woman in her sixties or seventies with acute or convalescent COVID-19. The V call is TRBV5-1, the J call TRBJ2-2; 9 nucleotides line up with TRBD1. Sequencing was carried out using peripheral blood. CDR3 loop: CASSPSTGGRGELFF. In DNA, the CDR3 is TGCGCCAGCAGCCCGTCGACAGGGGGAAGGGGGGAGCTGTTTTTT.